The 26 T cell receptor beta chains below all came from one sample that was sequenced in a study of blood T cells in healthy people across ages. It was with a sample-barcoded 5' primer and a J-beta primer mix that a second PCR of about 7 to 12 cycles was run. TCRdb reprocessed the 5' RACE reads via MiXCR and lists one record per CDR3 protein. Among about 830,000 distinct CDR3 sequences listed, more than 45% were seen once. The sequenced sample consisted of blood. These TCRs come from a man aged 30 to 39 in good health.

The V gene is TRBV4-3, the J gene TRBJ2-7; perhaps D is TRBD1 or TRBD2 (5 bases each). The length of the CDR3 is 15 residues. Trimming left V 0 bases short and J 1 base short, with 10 bases between. Germline CDR1 LGHNA, CDR2 YSLEER. CDR3 nucleotides: TGCGCCAGCAGCCAAGATTGGGACCGATCCTACGAGCAGTACTTC. As protein: CASSQDWDRSYEQYF.

This chain joins TRBV6-2 or TRBV6-3 and TRBJ2-3, with D tentatively TRBD2 (5 bases). CDR1 and CDR2 (germline): MNHEY, SVGEGT. The CDR3 covers 13 residues. V was cut by 6 bases and J by 6 bases, with 13 bases left in between. The CDR3 loop is CASRATSGDTQYF. The CDR3, as DNA: TGTGCCAGCAGGGCAACATCGGGGGATACGCAGTATTTT.

V gene TRBV7-9 combines with J gene TRBJ2-3; D is uncertain. This CDR3 contains 14 residues. CDR1 SEHNR and CDR2 FQNEAQ come from the germline V gene (reference sequence). With 7 bases removed from V and 1 base from J, the gap between germline ends came to 12 bases. The CDR3 DNA is TGTGCCAGCACCGATAATGTCGGCACAGATACGCAGTATTTT. It codes for CASTDNVGTDTQYF.

V is TRBV6-2 or TRBV6-3 and J is TRBJ2-1; 9 bases fit TRBD2. CDR1 MNHEY and CDR2 SVGEGT come from the germline V gene. This CDR3 has 16 amino acids. The V and J ends lost 0 bases and 8 bases, in that order; junction bases with no gene match: 8. CDR3 bases: TGTGCCAGCAGTTACTCGTGGGGAGCGGGAGGTGATGAGCAGTTCTTC. Encoded protein: CASSYSWGAGGDEQFF.

This chain connects TRBV27 to TRBJ2-7, with TRBD1 matching over 7 bases. The CDR3 runs to 14 residues. The trim removed 6 bases at V and 3 bases at J, leaving 8 bases unmatched. Germline V gene lookup returns CDR1 MNHEY and CDR2 SMNVEV (reference sequence). The CDR3 nucleotides read TGTGCCAGCAGAAAACCGGGACAGAGCTACGAGCAGTACTTC. Translated: CASRKPGQSYEQYF.

The J gene is TRBJ2-3, the V gene TRBV7-3; 8 bases align to TRBD1. Trimming removed 1 base from V and 6 bases from J; junction bases left unmatched: 12. Germline loops: CDR1 SGHTA, CDR2 FQGTGA. The CDR3 sequence is 17 residues long. The CDR3 sequence is CASSLRAGGRSGDTQYF. CDR3 nucleotide sequence: TGTGCCAGCAGCTTAAGGGCAGGGGGCCGATCAGGGGATACGCAGTATTTT.

The chain is built from TRBV7-2 and TRBJ2-7, with D possibly being TRBD1 (5 bases). The CDR3 is 14 amino acids. Trimming pared 5 bases from V and 5 bases from J, leaving 16 bases between. Germline V gene data show CDR1 as SGHTA and CDR2 as FQGNSA. The CDR3 DNA is TGTGCCAGCAGCCCAACAGGAGCCGATGACGAGCAGTACTTC. Amino acid sequence: CASSPTGADDEQYF.

The chain employs TRBV12-3 or TRBV12-4 and TRBJ2-3; TRBD2 is a possible D gene (6 bases). Trimming took 5 bases from V and 5 from J, leaving 11 bases between them. This CDR3 contains 13 residues. CDR3 nucleotide sequence: TGTGCCAGCAGTCGGGACTCGCTAGATACGCAGTATTTT. Translated: CASSRDSLDTQYF.

This chain joins TRBV29-1 and TRBJ2-3, with D tentatively TRBD1 (6 bases). CDR3 length: 15 amino acids. Germline CDR1 SQVTM, CDR2 ANQGSEA. Between the trimmed V and J ends, which lost 0 bases and 0 bases, there was a span of 10 bases. In nucleotides, the CDR3 is TGCAGCGTTGAAGAAGTAGGGGGTAGCACAGATACGCAGTATTTT. This encodes CSVEEVGGSTDTQYF.

This clonotype was counted between two and nine times. The chain couples TRBV9 to TRBJ2-1; D is unclear. Looked up from germline, CDR1 is SGDLS and CDR2 is YYNGEE. This CDR3 comprises 14 residues. V gave up 0 bases and J gave up 6 bases, with 10 bases separating them. The CDR3 coding sequence is TGTGCCAGCAGCGTAGACTCCAGTTCCAATGAGCAGTTCTTC. Protein product: CASSVDSSSNEQFF.

The V gene is TRBV20-1, the J gene TRBJ2-7, with D possibly being TRBD1 (5 bases). Between the trimmed V and J ends, which lost 3 bases and 3 bases, there was a span of 9 bases. This CDR3 has 12 amino acids. Looked up from germline, CDR1 is DFQATT and CDR2 is SNEGSKA (reference sequence). CDR3 DNA sequence: TGCAGTGCTAGTGAGACAGTCTACGAGCAGTACTTC. This gives the protein CSASETVYEQYF.

The sample holds a few counts of this clonotype. V and J are TRBV7-2 and TRBJ2-7, with D perhaps matching TRBD1 or TRBD2 (5 bases each). The CDR3 sequence is 13 residues long. Germline assignment: CDR1 SGHTA and CDR2 FQGNSA. Trimming stripped 5 bases from V and 1 base from J, with 9 bases between. The CDR3 protein is CASSTGPSYEQYF. CDR3 nucleotides: TGTGCCAGCAGCACGGGACCGTCCTACGAGCAGTACTTC.

The chain links TRBV24-1 to TRBJ2-1; 13 bases are a match to TRBD2. Per the germline V gene, CDR1 is KGHDR and CDR2 is SFDVKD. The CDR3 loop spans 15 amino acids. The ends lost 10 bases at V and 7 bases at J; junction bases unmatched: 9. DNA for the CDR3: TGTGCCACTGAGATCGGGACTAGCGGGACGAATGAGCAGTTCTTC. It specifies CATEIGTSGTNEQFF.

Comment on this clonotype: A much larger clone differs by one base, so this may be a read error. This chain uses TRBV10-3 with TRBJ2-4, with D possibly being TRBD2 (6 bases). The CDR3 extends over 13 amino acids. V was shortened by 2 bases and J by 13 bases, with 15 bases between the two germline ends. Germline-derived CDR1 and CDR2 are ENHRY and SYGVKD. The CDR3 DNA follows: TGTGCCATCAGTGAGGGGACTTCCTACGTGCAGTACTTC. This codes for CAISEGTSYVQYF.

The chain links TRBV6-2 or TRBV6-3 to TRBJ1-1; TRBD1 is a possible D gene (5 bases). V was pared by 9 bases and J by 1 base, with 21 bases between. CDR1 and CDR2 from the germline V gene are MNHEY and SVGEGT. CDR3 length equals 16 residues. CDR3 nucleotide sequence: TGTGCCAGTGGGGCCGGCCGACTGGGAGGGAACACTGAAGCTTTCTTT. Translated: CASGAGRLGGNTEAFF.

This clonotype was counted only a few times. V and J are TRBV7-2 and TRBJ1-1, with D uncertain. Germline V gene data show CDR1 as SGHTA and CDR2 as FQGNSA. The CDR3 totals 14 residues. Trimming removed 5 bases from V and 1 base from J, with 11 bases in between. Written as DNA, the CDR3 is TGTGCCAGCAGCACGACGACGCCGAACACTGAAGCTTTCTTT. Its translation is CASSTTTPNTEAFF.

CDR3 amino acids: CASSPPDRGSYNEQFF. In nucleotides, the CDR3 is TGTGCCAGCAGTCCCCCTGACAGGGGGTCCTACAATGAGCAGTTCTTC. The gene calls are TRBV27 and TRBJ2-1, with 9 bases fitting TRBD1. The CDR3 covers 16 residues. Germline assignment: CDR1 MNHEY and CDR2 SMNVEV (reference sequence). V was clipped by 5 bases and J by 1 base; unmatched bases: 6.

As DNA, the CDR3 is TGTGCCAGCTGTCCCTACAGGGGGCTATCAGATACGCAGTATTTT. Encoded protein: CASCPYRGLSDTQYF. The rearrangement links TRBV7-9 to TRBJ2-3, with 9 bases fitting TRBD1. Germline-derived CDR1 and CDR2 are SEHNR and FQNEAQ (reference sequence). V trimming: 8 bases; J trimming: 4 bases; junction bases outside the gene matches: 10. This CDR3 is built from 15 residues.

The chain carries TRBV5-6 and TRBJ2-4, with 7 nucleotides matching TRBD1. This CDR3 has 14 residues. V shed 5 bases and J 8 bases; nucleotides not matched to a gene: 10. Germline lookup yields CDR1 SGHDT and CDR2 YYEEEE. This chain's CDR3 is CASSRGQEDDIQYF. The CDR3 nucleotides are TGTGCCAGCAGTCGTGGACAGGAAGATGACATTCAGTACTTC.

The chain combines TRBV30 with TRBJ1-2, with D unresolved. Per germline, CDR1 GTSNPN and CDR2 SVGIG (reference sequence). V lost 3 bases and J lost 2, with 13 bases in between. The CDR3 covers 14 residues. The chain's CDR3 is CAWRRATLNYGYTF. CDR3 DNA sequence: TGTGCCTGGAGAAGGGCGACCCTAAACTATGGCTACACCTTC.

This clonotype was observed a handful of times. The CDR3 loop is CSGDTGTGGEQYF. The CDR3, as DNA: TGCAGCGGAGATACCGGGACAGGGGGCGAGCAGTACTTC. The rearrangement uses TRBV29-1 and TRBJ2-7, with 11 bases fitting TRBD1. Looked up from germline, CDR1 is SQVTM and CDR2 is ANQGSEA. This CDR3 spans 13 amino acids. V was clipped by 7 bases and J by 6 bases; unmatched bases: 8.

This sequence joins TRBV6-2 or TRBV6-3 and TRBJ1-5, with D unclear. Germline lookup yields CDR1 MNHEY and CDR2 SVGEGT. V was trimmed by 7 bases and J by 0 bases, leaving 7 bases between them. This CDR3 region has 13 residues. The CDR3 region is CASMRNSNQPQHF. The CDR3 region has the DNA TGTGCCAGCATGCGAAATAGCAATCAGCCCCAGCATTTT.

This rearrangement joins TRBV19 to TRBJ2-7; 7 bases match TRBD1. After removal of 5 bases from V and 6 bases from J, the junction contained 16 bases not matched to a gene. Germline V gene sequence: CDR1 LNHDA, CDR2 SQIVND (reference sequence). The CDR3 sequence is 16 residues long. The CDR3 DNA reads TGTGCCAGTAGTTTAACGACCTCCGGGACAGTACTCGAGCAGTACTTC. This translates into CASSLTTSGTVLEQYF.

CDR3 protein: CASSLDISTDTQYF. DNA of the CDR3: TGTGCCAGCAGCTTAGATATATCCACAGATACGCAGTATTTT. This sequence joins TRBV7-8 and TRBJ2-3; D not resolved. V lost 1 base and J lost 2, with 7 bases in between. Germline lookup yields CDR1 SGHVS and CDR2 FQNEAQ. The CDR3 sequence is 14 residues long. The full variable domain, completed using reference TRBV7-8 and TRBJ2-3, is GAGVSQSPRYKVAKRGQDVALRCDPISGHVSLFWYQQALGQGPEFLTYFQNEAQLDKSGLPSDRFFAERPEGSVSTLKIQRTQQEDSAVYLCASSLDISTDTQYFGPGTRLTVL.

The CDR3 protein is CARRPGEIWNQPQHF. The DNA for the CDR3 is TGTGCCAGACGGCCAGGGGAGATATGGAATCAGCCCCAGCATTTT. The J gene is TRBJ1-5, the V gene TRBV6-2 or TRBV6-3; TRBD1 might be the D (6 bases). The CDR3 is 15 residues long. Germline loops: CDR1 MNHEY, CDR2 SVGEGT. With 9 bases removed from V and 4 bases from J, the gap between germline ends came to 19 bases.

This clonotype was found once. This chain connects TRBV6-1 to TRBJ1-2; D call uncertain. From germline, CDR1 is MNHNS and CDR2 SASEGT. There are 15 residues in the CDR3. V lost 7 bases and J lost 8, with 23 bases in between. DNA of the CDR3: TGTGCCAGCATAGGAGAACGTTATACCAGCGCCGGCTACACCTTC. Protein product: CASIGERYTSAGYTF.